One TCR beta chain is described in this entry. The antigen is unknown. Produced via immunoSEQ multiplex PCR; TCRdb's table is partial and in-frame only. This table has under 35,000 clones, 82% appearing once. The sample is drawn from a study of OX40 agonist ivuxolimab in advanced cancers. On the study more broadly: Dose-escalation patients had hepatocellular carcinoma, melanoma, renal cell or head and neck cancer. A partial response was reached by three patients: one with hepatocellular carcinoma and two with cutaneous melanoma. Study findings and constraints: In the 0.1 to 3.0 mg/kg range, CD4+ and CD8+ blood T cells had expanded clonally by week 6.

Systemic immunosuppression or a history of autoimmune disease excluded patients. The CDR3 is 13 residues long. Germline assignment: CDR1 SGHRS and CDR2 YFSETQ. Losses at the gene ends were 0 bases for V and 7 bases for J; bases not matched to a gene: 4. This specimen consisted of CD4+ or CD8+ T cells sorted from blood, obtained in a trial of the OX40 agonist ivuxolimab. This chain links TRBV5-1 with TRBJ2-7, with TRBD1 identical over 7 bases. This TCR came from an adult with an advanced solid tumor such as melanoma, head and neck, liver or kidney cancer. This CDR3 is CASSLGDSREQYF. CDR3 bases: TGCGCCAGCAGCTTGGGGGACAGTCGGGAGCAGTACTTC.